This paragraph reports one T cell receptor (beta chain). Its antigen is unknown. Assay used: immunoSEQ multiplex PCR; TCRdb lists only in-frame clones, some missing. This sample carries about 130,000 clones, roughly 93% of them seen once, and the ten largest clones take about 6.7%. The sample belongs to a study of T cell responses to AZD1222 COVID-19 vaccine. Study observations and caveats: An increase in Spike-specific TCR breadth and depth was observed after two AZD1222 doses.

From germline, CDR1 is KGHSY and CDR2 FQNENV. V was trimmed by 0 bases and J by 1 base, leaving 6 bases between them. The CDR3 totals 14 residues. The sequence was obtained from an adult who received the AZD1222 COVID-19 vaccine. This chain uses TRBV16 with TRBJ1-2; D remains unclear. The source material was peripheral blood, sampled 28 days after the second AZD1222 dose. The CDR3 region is CASSQSQDNYGYTF. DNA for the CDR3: TGTGCCAGCAGCCAATCCCAGGATAACTATGGCTACACCTTC.